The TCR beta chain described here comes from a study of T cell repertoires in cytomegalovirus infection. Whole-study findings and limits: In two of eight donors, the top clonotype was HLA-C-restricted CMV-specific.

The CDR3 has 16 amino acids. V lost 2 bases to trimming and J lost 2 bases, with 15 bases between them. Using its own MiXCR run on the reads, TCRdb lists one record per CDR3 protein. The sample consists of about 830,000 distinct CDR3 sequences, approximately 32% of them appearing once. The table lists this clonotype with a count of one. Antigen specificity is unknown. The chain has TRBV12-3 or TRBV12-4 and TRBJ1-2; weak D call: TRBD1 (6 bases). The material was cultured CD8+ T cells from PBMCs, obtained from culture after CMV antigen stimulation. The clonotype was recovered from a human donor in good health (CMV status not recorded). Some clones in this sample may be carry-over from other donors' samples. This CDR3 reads CASSLSRTVRNYGYTF. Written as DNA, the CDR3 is TGTGCCAGCAGTTTATCTCGGACAGTGCGGAACTATGGCTACACCTTC.